What follows are 21 T cell receptor beta chains derived from one specimen sequenced in a study of T cells in Graves' hyperthyroidism and ophthalmopathy. RNA transcripts provided the source from which TCR beta CDR3 regions were amplified. The HTBI primer set drove a first-round RT-PCR of the TCR CDR3. TCRdb passed the multiplex PCR reads through MiXCR, listing each CDR3 protein once. The sample contains 300,000 or so distinct CDR3 sequences, approximately 16% of which appear only once. The source material was blood. These receptors were taken from a man under 40 with Graves' hyperthyroidism.

CDR3 DNA sequence: TGTGCCAGCACCTCCGAGAGAAGGGCAGATACGCAGTATTTT. It yields the protein CASTSERRADTQYF. The chain recombines TRBV6-1 with TRBJ2-3; D is unclear. This CDR3 has 14 residues. The germline gives CDR1 MNHNS, CDR2 SASEGT. Trimming cost V 7 bases and J 4 bases, with 15 bases left between them.

This clonotype was recorded at least ten times. The chain recombines TRBV7-3 with TRBJ2-3, with D possibly being TRBD2 (5 bases). The CDR3 loop spans 12 amino acids. Per the germline V gene, CDR1 is SGHTA and CDR2 is FQGTGA. V lost 5 bases and J lost 6, with 9 bases in between. This CDR3 is CASSRSGDTQYF. The CDR3 nucleotides read TGTGCCAGCAGCCGAAGCGGCGATACGCAGTATTTT.

This clonotype was counted ten times or more. The chain links TRBV28 to TRBJ2-7, with TRBD1 matching over 10 bases. The CDR3 loop spans 14 amino acids. Per germline, CDR1 MDHEN and CDR2 SYDVKM. The V and J ends lost 6 bases and 4 bases, in that order; junction bases with no gene match: 6. The CDR3 loop reads CASRGDRGRYEQYF. Written as DNA, the CDR3 is TGTGCCAGCAGAGGAGACAGGGGGCGGTACGAGCAGTACTTC.

In this sample, this clonotype turned up many times. The chain uses TRBV18 and TRBJ1-6, with D uncertain. Germline loops: CDR1 KGHSH, CDR2 LQKENI. The CDR3 consists of 14 residues. The germline V and J ends were trimmed by 4 bases and 0 bases, with 4 bases remaining between them. The CDR3 DNA sequence: TGTGCCAGCTCACGGAACTCCTATAATTCACCCCTCCACTTT. Translation: CASSRNSYNSPLHF.

V and J are TRBV5-1 and TRBJ1-2, with unresolved D. Deletions cut 2 bases from V and 0 bases from J, with 17 bases between. There are 17 residues in the CDR3. The germline CDR1 and CDR2 sequences are SGHRS and YFSETQ. The DNA of the CDR3 is TGCGCCAGCAGCTTTCAAACAGACGATACCACTAACTATGGCTACACCTTC. Amino acid sequence: CASSFQTDDTTNYGYTF.

The table lists this clonotype with a few counts. The chain joins TRBV12-3 or TRBV12-4 to TRBJ2-2, with unresolved D. V lost 2 bases, J lost 4 bases, and 11 bases lay in between. The CDR3 has 15 residues. The CDR3 coding sequence is TGTGCCAGCAGTTTATTAAGCTCCTCCACCGGGGAGCTGTTTTTT. Translating it yields CASSLLSSSTGELFF.

This clonotype showed up just once. V gene TRBV5-1 combines with J gene TRBJ2-7, with 7 bases lining up with TRBD2. In germline, CDR1 is SGHRS, CDR2 YFSETQ. V lost 0 bases to trimming and J lost 4 bases; unmatched junction nucleotides: 7. The CDR3 is made up of 15 amino acids. As DNA, the CDR3 is TGCGCCAGCAGCTTGGCCTCGGGAGGTTCTTACGAGCAGTACTTC. Translated: CASSLASGGSYEQYF.

This clonotype was detected a few times. The genes are TRBV19 and TRBJ2-1, with TRBD1 matching over 12 bases. The V segment lost 3 bases and the J segment 4 bases; nucleotides outside the gene matches: 4. The CDR3 is made up of 16 amino acids. Germline V gene data show CDR1 as LNHDA and CDR2 as SQIVND (reference sequence). The CDR3 is CASSIWDRGRYNEQFF. The CDR3 DNA reads as TGTGCCAGTAGTATCTGGGACAGGGGGCGATACAATGAGCAGTTCTTC.

The chain links TRBV29-1 to TRBJ2-2; D remains unclear. V lost 6 bases to trimming and J lost 2 bases, with 13 bases between them. Germline V gives CDR1 SQVTM, CDR2 ANQGSEA. The CDR3 length is 14 residues. The DNA of the CDR3 is TGCAGCGTCCTCGGGCAGGCAAACACCGGGGAGCTGTTTTTT. The encoded protein is CSVLGQANTGELFF.

This clonotype was observed a few times. The chain combines TRBV5-1 with TRBJ1-1, with D unclear. Trimming pared 0 bases from V and 0 bases from J, leaving 6 bases between. Germline values: CDR1 SGHRS, CDR2 YFSETQ. This CDR3 has 14 amino acids. CDR3 amino acids: CASSLASMNTEAFF. DNA of the CDR3: TGCGCCAGCAGCTTGGCCAGCATGAACACTGAAGCTTTCTTT.

The table lists this clonotype with many counts. The chain links TRBV30 to TRBJ2-1; D gene ambiguous. Germline lookup yields CDR1 GTSNPN and CDR2 SVGIG (reference sequence). Trimming removed 7 bases from V and 3 bases from J, with 13 bases in between. CDR3 length equals 13 residues. For the CDR3, the DNA is TGTGCCTCGAATCGAGGCTACTACAATGAGCAGTTCTTC. Translated: CASNRGYYNEQFF.

This clonotype has at least ten counts. The V and J genes are TRBV20-1 and TRBJ2-7; D is perhaps TRBD2 (7 bases). Trimming removed 3 bases at V and 3 bases at J, with 18 bases between. The CDR3 sequence is 15 residues long. The germline CDR1 and CDR2 sequences are DFQATT and SNEGSKA (reference sequence). CDR3 DNA sequence: TGCAGTGCTAGCGCCCCTGGGGGGGGGCTCTACGAGCAGTACTTC. This translates into CSASAPGGGLYEQYF.

V is TRBV28 and J is TRBJ2-2; the match to TRBD2 covers 7 bases. V gave up 2 bases and J gave up 7 bases; unmatched junction bases: 10. CDR3 size: 16 residues. Germline assignment: CDR1 MDHEN and CDR2 SYDVKM. CDR3 nucleotides: TGTGCCAGCAGTTTAGCCGGGAGGAAGGGAGGCGGGGAGCTGTTTTTT. It codes for CASSLAGRKGGGELFF.

The table lists this clonotype with many counts. This chain joins TRBV4-2 and TRBJ1-1; tentative D call: TRBD1 (5 bases). The V and J ends lost 5 bases and 0 bases respectively, with 16 bases between them. Germline V gene sequence: CDR1 LGHNA, CDR2 YNFKEQ. The CDR3 extends over 16 amino acids. The CDR3 loop is CASSSLGTALNTEAFF. The CDR3 region has the DNA TGTGCCAGCAGCTCATTAGGGACGGCACTGAACACTGAAGCTTTCTTT.

The chain recombines TRBV7-9 with TRBJ2-7; 10 nucleotides align to TRBD1. V lost 7 bases, J lost 3 bases, and 9 bases stayed unmatched. The germline gives CDR1 SEHNR, CDR2 FQNEAQ (reference sequence). CDR3 length equals 15 residues. CDR3 in DNA: TGTGCCAGCAATACTCCCGGGACAGGGGACTACGAGCAGTACTTC. Translated, it gives CASNTPGTGDYEQYF.

A few counts support this clonotype. The gene calls are TRBV20-1 and TRBJ2-4; D gene uncertain. In germline, CDR1 is DFQATT, CDR2 SNEGSKA (reference sequence). The V end was cut by 6 bases, the J end by 0 bases, with 12 bases between. The CDR3 runs to 14 residues. The CDR3 reads CSAIGPLAKNIQYF. CDR3 in DNA: TGCAGTGCGATAGGGCCGCTAGCCAAAAACATTCAGTACTTC.

This clonotype was counted between two and nine times. The J gene is TRBJ2-1, the V gene TRBV7-3; 9 bases line up with TRBD2. This CDR3 has 14 residues. The V gene's germline CDR1 is SGHTA and CDR2 FQGTGA. With V trimmed by 1 base and J by 10 bases, 5 bases remained unmatched. In DNA, the CDR3 is TGTGCCAGCAGCTTAAATGTAGCGGGAGAAGAGCAGTTCTTC. Translation: CASSLNVAGEEQFF.

This clonotype was counted a few times. V usage is TRBV6-6 and J usage is TRBJ1-4; TRBD1 agrees at 7 bases. CDR1 and CDR2 from the germline V gene are MNHNY and SVGAGI (reference sequence). With 2 bases clipped from V and 0 bases from J, the junction kept 9 bases outside the gene matches. The CDR3 loop spans 18 amino acids. The CDR3 reads CASSYPGTDTSTNEKLFF. The CDR3 nucleotides read TGTGCCAGCAGTTACCCCGGGACAGATACTTCAACTAATGAAAAACTGTTTTTT.

At least ten counts were recorded for this clonotype. The gene calls are TRBV2 and TRBJ2-7; 8 bases match TRBD1. V gave up 4 bases and J gave up 7 bases; unmatched junction bases: 6. Germline CDR1 and CDR2: SNHLY and FYNNEI. There are 13 residues in the CDR3. For the CDR3, the DNA is TGTGCCAGCAGTGCGACAGGGGTCTGGGAGCAGTACTTC. Residues: CASSATGVWEQYF.

This clonotype was detected many times. This chain uses TRBV28 with TRBJ1-2; D is ambiguous. V lost 6 bases and J lost 8, with 10 bases in between. The CDR3 contains 11 residues. Germline V gives CDR1 MDHEN, CDR2 SYDVKM. The CDR3 region has the DNA TGTGCCAGCAGGAAGGGTGCCGGCTACACCTTC. This codes for CASRKGAGYTF.

This clonotype occurred many times. At one end the junction does not follow the germline gene, possibly because of a read error. V usage is TRBV2 and J usage is TRBJ1-5; D gene unclear. The CDR3 spans 14 residues. Germline V lookup: CDR1 SNHLY, CDR2 FYNNEI. CDR3 sequence: CASSKVISDQPQHF. DNA of the CDR3: TGTGCCAGCAGTAAAGTTATTAGCGATCAGCCCCAGCATTTT.